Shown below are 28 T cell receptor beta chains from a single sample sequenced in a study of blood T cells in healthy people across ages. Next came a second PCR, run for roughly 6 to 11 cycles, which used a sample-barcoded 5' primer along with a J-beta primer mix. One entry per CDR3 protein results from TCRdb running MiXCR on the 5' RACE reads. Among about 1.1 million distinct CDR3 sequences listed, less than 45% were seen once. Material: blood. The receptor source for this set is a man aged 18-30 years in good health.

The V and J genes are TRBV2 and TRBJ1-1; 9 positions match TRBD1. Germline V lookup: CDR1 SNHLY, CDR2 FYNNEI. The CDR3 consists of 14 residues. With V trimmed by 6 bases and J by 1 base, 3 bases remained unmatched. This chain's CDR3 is CASRKTGGNTEAFF. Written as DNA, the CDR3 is TGTGCCAGCAGGAAGACAGGGGGGAACACTGAAGCTTTCTTT.

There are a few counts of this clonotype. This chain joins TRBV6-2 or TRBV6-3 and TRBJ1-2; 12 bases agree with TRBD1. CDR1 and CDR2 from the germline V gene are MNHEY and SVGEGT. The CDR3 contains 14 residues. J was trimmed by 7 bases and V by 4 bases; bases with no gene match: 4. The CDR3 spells CASSWGQGAGGYTF. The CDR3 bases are TGTGCCAGCAGTTGGGGACAGGGGGCCGGTGGCTACACCTTC.

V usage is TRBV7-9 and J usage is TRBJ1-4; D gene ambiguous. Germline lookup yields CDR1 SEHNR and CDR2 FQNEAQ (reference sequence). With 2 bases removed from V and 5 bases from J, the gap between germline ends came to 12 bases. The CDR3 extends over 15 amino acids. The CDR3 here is CASSLLSTRNEKLFF. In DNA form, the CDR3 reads TGTGCCAGCAGCTTACTATCCACAAGGAATGAAAAACTGTTTTTT.

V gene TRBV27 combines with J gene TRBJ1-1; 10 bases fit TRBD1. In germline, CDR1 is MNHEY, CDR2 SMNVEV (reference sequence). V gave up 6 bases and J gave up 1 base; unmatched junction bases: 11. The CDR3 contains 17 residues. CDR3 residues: CASRPPGQGPRNTEAFF. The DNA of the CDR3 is TGTGCCAGCAGACCGCCGGGACAGGGGCCGCGGAACACTGAAGCTTTCTTT.

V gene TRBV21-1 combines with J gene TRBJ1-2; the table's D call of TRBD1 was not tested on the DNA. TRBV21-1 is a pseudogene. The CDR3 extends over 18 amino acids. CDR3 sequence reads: CASSKEKAGFRRPYGYTF. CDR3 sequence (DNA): TGTGCCAGCAGCAAAGAAAAGGCAGGATTCCGGCGCCCCTATGGCTACACCTTC.

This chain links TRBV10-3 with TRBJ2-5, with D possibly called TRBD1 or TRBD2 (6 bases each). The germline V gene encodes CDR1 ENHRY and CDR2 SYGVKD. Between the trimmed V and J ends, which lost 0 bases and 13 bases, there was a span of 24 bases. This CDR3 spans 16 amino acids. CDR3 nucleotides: TGTGCCATCAGTGAGTCGGGGGACTTAATGGGACAATTGCCGTACTTC. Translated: CAISESGDLMGQLPYF.

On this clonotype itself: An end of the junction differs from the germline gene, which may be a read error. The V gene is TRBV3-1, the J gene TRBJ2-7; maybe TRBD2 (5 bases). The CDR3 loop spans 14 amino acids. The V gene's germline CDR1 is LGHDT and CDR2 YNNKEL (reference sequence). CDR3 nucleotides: TGTGTCAGCAGCCAAGGAATCGGGACCTACGAGCAGTACTTC. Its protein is CVSSQGIGTYEQYF.

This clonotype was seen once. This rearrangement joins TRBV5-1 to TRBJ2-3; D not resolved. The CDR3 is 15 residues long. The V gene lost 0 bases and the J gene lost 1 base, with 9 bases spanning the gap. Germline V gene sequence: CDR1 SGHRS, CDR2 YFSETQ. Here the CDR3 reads CASSLAYGGTDTQYF. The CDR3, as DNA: TGCGCCAGCAGCTTGGCTTATGGCGGCACAGATACGCAGTATTTT.

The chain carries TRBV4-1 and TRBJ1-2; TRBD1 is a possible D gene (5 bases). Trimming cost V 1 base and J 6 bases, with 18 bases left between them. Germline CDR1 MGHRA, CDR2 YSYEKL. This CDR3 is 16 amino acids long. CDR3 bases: TGCGCCAGCAGCCAAGTGACGGGGACGGAAAACGATGGCTACACCTTC. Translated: CASSQVTGTENDGYTF.

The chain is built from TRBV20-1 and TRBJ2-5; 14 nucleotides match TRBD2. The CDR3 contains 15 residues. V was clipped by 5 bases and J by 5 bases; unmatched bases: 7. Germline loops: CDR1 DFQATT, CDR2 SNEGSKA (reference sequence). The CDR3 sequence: CSAFPRTSGGETQYF. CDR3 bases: TGCAGTGCTTTTCCCCGGACTAGCGGGGGGGAGACCCAGTACTTC.

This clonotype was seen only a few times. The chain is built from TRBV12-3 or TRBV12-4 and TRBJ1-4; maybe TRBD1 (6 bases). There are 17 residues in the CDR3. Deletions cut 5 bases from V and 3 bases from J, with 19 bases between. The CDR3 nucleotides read TGTGCCAGCAGTGGGGGGTTTGGGGGCAGGTCTAATGAAAAACTGTTTTTT. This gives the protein CASSGGFGGRSNEKLFF.

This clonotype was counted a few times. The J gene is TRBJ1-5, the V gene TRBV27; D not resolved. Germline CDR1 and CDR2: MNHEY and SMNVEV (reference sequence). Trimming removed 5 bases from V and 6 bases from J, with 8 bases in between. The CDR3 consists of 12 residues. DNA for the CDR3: TGTGCCAGCAGTAAGGTGGGTCAGCCCCAGCATTTT. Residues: CASSKVGQPQHF.

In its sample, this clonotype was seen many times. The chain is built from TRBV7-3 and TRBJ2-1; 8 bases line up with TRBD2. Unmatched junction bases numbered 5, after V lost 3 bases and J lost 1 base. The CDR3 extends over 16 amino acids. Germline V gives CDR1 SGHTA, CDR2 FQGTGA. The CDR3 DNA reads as TGTGCCAGCAGCTTGATTACTAGCGGTTCCTACAATGAGCAGTTCTTC. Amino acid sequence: CASSLITSGSYNEQFF.

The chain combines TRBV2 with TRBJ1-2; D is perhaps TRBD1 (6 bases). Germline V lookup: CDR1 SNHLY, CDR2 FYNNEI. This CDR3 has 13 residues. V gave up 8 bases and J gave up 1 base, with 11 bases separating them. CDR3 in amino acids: CASGRTVNYGYTF. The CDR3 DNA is TGTGCCAGCGGAAGGACAGTTAACTATGGCTACACCTTC. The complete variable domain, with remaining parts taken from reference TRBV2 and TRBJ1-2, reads EPEVTQTPSHQVTQMGQEVILRCVPISNHLYFYWYRQILGQKVEFLVSFYNNEISEKSEIFDDQFSVERPDGSNFTLKIRSTKLEDSAMYFCASGRTVNYGYTFGSGTRLTVV.

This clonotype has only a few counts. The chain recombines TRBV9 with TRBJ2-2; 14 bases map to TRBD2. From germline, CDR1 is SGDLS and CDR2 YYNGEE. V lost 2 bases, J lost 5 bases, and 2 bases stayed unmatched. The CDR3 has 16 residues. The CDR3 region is CASSVRLAGGTGELFF. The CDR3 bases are TGTGCCAGCAGCGTCCGACTAGCGGGGGGGACCGGGGAGCTGTTTTTT.

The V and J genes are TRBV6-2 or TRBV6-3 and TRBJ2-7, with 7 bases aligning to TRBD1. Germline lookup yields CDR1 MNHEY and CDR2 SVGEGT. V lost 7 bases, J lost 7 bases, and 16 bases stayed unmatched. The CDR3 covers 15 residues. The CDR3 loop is CASTSGGKGYNEQYF. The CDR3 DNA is TGTGCCAGCACCTCAGGGGGAAAGGGTTACAATGAGCAGTACTTC.

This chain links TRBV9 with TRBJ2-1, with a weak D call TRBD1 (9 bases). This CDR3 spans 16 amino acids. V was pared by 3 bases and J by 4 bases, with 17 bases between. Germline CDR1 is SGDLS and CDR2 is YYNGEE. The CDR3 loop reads CASSAGGTGSYNEQFF. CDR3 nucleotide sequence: TGTGCCAGCAGCGCGGGGGGGACAGGGTCGTACAATGAGCAGTTCTTC.

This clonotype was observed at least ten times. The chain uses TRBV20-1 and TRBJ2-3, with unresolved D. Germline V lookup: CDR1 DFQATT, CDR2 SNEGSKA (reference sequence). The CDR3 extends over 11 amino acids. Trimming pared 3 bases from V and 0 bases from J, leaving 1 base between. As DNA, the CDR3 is TGCAGTGCTAGTAGCACAGATACGCAGTATTTT. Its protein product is CSASSTDTQYF.

CDR3 residues: CASSFFRDTLHF. DNA of the CDR3: TGTGCCAGCAGCTTTTTTCGGGACACCCTCCACTTT. V and J are TRBV13 and TRBJ1-6; TRBD1 might be the D (6 bases). The CDR3 totals 12 residues. Germline V lookup: CDR1 PRHDT, CDR2 FYEKMQ (reference sequence). Trimming took off 3 bases at V and 14 bases at J, with 11 bases between the two ends.

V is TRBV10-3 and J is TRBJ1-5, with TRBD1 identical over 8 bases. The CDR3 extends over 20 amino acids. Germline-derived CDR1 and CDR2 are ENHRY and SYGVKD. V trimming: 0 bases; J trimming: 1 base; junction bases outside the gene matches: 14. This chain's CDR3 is CAISESGGDRRLLSNQPQHF. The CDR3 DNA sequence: TGTGCCATCAGTGAGTCGGGAGGGGACAGGAGGCTGTTGAGCAATCAGCCCCAGCATTTT.

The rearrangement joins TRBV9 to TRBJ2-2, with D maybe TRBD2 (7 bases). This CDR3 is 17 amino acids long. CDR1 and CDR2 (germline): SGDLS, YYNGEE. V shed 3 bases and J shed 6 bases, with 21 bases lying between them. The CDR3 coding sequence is TGTGCCAGCAGCGCCCCCCGTTTGGGGGGGCGGGCCGGGGAGCTGTTTTTT. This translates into CASSAPRLGGRAGELFF.

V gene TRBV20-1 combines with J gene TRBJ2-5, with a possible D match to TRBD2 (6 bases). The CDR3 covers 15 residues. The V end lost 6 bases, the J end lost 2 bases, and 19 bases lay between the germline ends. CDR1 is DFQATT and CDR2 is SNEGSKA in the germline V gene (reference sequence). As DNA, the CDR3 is TGCAGTGCCTTGATAGCGGCAAATCCTCAAGAGACCCAGTACTTC. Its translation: CSALIAANPQETQYF.

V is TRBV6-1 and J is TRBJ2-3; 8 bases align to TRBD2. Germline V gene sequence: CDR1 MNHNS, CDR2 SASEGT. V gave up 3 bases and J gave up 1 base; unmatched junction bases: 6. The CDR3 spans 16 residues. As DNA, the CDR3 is TGTGCCAGCAGTGAGTCTCCGCGGGGGGGCACAGATACGCAGTATTTT. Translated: CASSESPRGGTDTQYF.

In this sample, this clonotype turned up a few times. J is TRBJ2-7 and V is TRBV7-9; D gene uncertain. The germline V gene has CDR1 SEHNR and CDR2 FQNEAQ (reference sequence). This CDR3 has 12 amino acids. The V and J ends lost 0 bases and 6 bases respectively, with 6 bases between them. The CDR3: CASSLALAEQYF. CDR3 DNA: TGTGCCAGCAGCTTAGCGCTCGCCGAGCAGTACTTC.

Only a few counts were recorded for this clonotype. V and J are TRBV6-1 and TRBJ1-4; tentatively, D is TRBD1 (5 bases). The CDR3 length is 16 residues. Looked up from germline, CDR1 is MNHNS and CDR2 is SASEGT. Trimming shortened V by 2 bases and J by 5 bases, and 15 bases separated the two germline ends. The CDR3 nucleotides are TGTGCCAGCAGTGAACTTACGCAGGGCGGGAATGAAAAACTGTTTTTT. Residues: CASSELTQGGNEKLFF.

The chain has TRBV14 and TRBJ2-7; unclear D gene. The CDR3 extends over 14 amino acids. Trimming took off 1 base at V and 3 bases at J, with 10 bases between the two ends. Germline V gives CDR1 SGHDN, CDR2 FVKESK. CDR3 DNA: TGTGCCAGCAGCCAAGTCTTAGGTGGCTACGAGCAGTACTTC. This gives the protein CASSQVLGGYEQYF. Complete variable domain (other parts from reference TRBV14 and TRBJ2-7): EAGVTQFPSHSVIEKGQTVTLRCDPISGHDNLYWYRRVMGKEIKFLLHFVKESKQDESGMPNNRFLAERTGGTYSTLKVQPAELEDSGVYFCASSQVLGGYEQYFGPGTRLTVT.

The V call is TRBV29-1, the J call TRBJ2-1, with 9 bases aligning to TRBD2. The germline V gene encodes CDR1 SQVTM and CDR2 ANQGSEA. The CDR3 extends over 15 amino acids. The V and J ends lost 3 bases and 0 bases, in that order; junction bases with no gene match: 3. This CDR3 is CSVDERGVSYNEQFF. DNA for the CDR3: TGCAGCGTTGACGAGCGGGGGGTCTCCTACAATGAGCAGTTCTTC.

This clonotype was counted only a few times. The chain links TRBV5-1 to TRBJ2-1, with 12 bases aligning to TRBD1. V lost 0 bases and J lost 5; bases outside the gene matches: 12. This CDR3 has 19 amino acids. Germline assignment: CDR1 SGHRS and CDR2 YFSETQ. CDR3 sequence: CASSLARDRGPKKNNEQFF. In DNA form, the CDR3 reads TGCGCCAGCAGCTTGGCGCGGGACAGGGGGCCCAAAAAGAACAATGAGCAGTTCTTC.